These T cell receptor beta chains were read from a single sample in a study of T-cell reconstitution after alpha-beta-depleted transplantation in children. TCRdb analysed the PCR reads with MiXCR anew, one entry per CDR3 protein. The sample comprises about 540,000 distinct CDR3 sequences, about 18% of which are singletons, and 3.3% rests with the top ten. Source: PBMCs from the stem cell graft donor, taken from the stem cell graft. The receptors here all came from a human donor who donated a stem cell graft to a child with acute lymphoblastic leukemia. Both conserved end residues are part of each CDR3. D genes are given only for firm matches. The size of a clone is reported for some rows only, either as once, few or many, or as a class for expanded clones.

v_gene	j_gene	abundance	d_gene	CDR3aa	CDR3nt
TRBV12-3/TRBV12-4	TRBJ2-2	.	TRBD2	CASSLPAGSGTGELFF	TGTGCCAGCAGTTTACCAGCGGGGTCAGGGACCGGGGAGCTGTTTTTT
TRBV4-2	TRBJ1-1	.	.	CASSLEPGRRNTEAFF	TGTGCCAGCAGCCTGGAACCGGGACGGAGGAACACTGAAGCTTTCTTT
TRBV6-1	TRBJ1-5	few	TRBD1	CASSDRVRTGVTQPQHF	TGTGCCAGCAGTGACAGGGTCAGGACAGGGGTAACTCAGCCCCAGCATTTT
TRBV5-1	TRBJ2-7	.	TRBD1	CASSTGAGTAFYEQYF	TGCGCCAGCAGCACGGGCGCCGGGACAGCATTCTACGAGCAGTACTTC
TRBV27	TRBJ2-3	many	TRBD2	CASSRLAGRLADTQYF	TGTGCCAGCAGTCGACTAGCGGGAAGGTTGGCAGATACGCAGTATTTT
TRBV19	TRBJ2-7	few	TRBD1	CASSPPQGVPYEQYF	TGTGCCAGTAGCCCGCCGCAGGGGGTGCCCTACGAGCAGTACTTC
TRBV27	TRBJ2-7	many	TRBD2	CASSRGLAVYEQYF	TGTGCCAGCAGTCGAGGACTAGCGGTCTACGAGCAGTACTTC
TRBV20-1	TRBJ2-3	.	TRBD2	CSARAFSGRQLGDTQYF	TGCAGTGCTAGAGCCTTTAGCGGGAGACAATTGGGGGATACGCAGTATTTT
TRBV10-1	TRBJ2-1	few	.	CASRREASAERNEQFF	TGCGCCAGCAGGAGAGAGGCTAGCGCCGAGAGGAATGAGCAGTTCTTC
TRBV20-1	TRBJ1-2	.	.	CSARGWLGAADYGYTF	TGCAGTGCCCGGGGGTGGTTGGGGGCGGCCGACTATGGCTACACCTTC
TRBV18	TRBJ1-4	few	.	CASSPVRQAATNEKLFF	TGTGCCAGCTCACCAGTCCGACAGGCAGCAACTAATGAAAAACTGTTTTTT
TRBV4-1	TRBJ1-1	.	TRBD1	CASRPGTGRVQNTEAFF	TGCGCCAGCCGACCCGGGACAGGGAGGGTTCAGAACACTGAAGCTTTCTTT
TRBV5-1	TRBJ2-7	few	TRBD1	CASTLAGTGPYEQYF	TGCGCCAGCACTCTGGCCGGGACAGGCCCCTACGAGCAGTACTTC
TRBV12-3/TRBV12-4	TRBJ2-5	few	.	CASRSGAQETQYF	TGTGCCAGCAGGTCGGGAGCCCAAGAGACCCAGTACTTC
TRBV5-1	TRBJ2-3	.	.	CASSLAINTDTQYF	TGCGCCAGCAGCTTGGCAATAAACACAGATACGCAGTATTTT
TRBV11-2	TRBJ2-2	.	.	CASSSRGWATNTGELFF	TGTGCCAGCAGCTCGCGAGGTTGGGCTACGAACACCGGGGAGCTGTTTTTT
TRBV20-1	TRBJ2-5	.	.	CSVPSRSGWETQYF	TGCAGTGTTCCAAGTCGTTCCGGTTGGGAGACCCAGTACTTC
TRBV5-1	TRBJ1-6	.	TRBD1	CASSASSGGISPLHF	TGCGCCAGCAGCGCCTCGTCAGGGGGAATTTCACCCCTCCACTTT
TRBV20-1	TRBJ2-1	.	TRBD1	CSARGGTGFYNEQFF	TGCAGTGCTAGAGGGGGGACAGGGTTTTACAATGAGCAGTTCTTC
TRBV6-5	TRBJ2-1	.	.	CASRLAVNNEQFF	TGTGCCAGCAGATTAGCGGTAAACAATGAGCAGTTCTTC
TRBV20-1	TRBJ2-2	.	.	CSANWTANTGELFF	TGCAGTGCTAATTGGACAGCCAACACCGGGGAGCTGTTTTTT
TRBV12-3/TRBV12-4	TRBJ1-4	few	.	CASSGLNEKLFF	TGTGCCAGCAGTGGATTAAATGAAAAACTGTTTTTT
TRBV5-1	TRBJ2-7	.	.	CASSSGPNSYEQYF	TGCGCCAGCAGCTCGGGCCCAAACTCCTACGAGCAGTACTTC
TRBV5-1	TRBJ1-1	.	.	CASTRARDTEAFF	TGCGCCAGCACCAGGGCTAGGGACACTGAAGCTTTCTTT
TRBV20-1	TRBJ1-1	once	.	CSARGGALEAFF	TGCAGTGCTAGAGGGGGGGCCCTGGAAGCTTTCTTT
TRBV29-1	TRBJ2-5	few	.	CSVIPGGTAEAQYF	TGCAGCGTTATACCAGGGGGGACGGCTGAGGCCCAGTACTTC
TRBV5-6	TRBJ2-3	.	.	CASSPGPIVNTQYF	TGTGCCAGCAGCCCCGGACCCATCGTAAATACGCAGTATTTT
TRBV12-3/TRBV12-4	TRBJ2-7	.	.	CASSFMGYSYEQYF	TGTGCCAGCAGTTTTATGGGTTACTCCTACGAGCAGTACTTC
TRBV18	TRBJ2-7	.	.	CASSPAPSPYEQYF	TGTGCCAGCTCACCAGCGCCCAGCCCCTACGAGCAGTACTTC
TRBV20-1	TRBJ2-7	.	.	CSASDGYSYEQYF	TGCAGTGCTAGCGACGGGTACTCCTACGAGCAGTACTTC
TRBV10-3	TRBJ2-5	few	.	CAISESEAGETQYF	TGTGCCATCAGTGAGTCTGAGGCGGGGGAGACCCAGTACTTC
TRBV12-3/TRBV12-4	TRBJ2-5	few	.	CASSEVREQETQYF	TGTGCCAGCAGTGAGGTCAGGGAACAAGAGACCCAGTACTTC
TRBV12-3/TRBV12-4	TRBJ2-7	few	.	CASSSSASYEQYF	TGTGCCAGCAGTTCGAGTGCCTCTTACGAGCAGTACTTC
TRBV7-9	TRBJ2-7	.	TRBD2	CASSRLVSGLSSYEQYF	TGTGCCAGCAGTCGACTCGTTAGCGGGCTCAGCTCCTACGAGCAGTACTTC
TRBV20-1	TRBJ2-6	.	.	CSAKAGANVLTF	TGCAGTGCTAAAGCAGGGGCCAACGTCCTGACTTTC
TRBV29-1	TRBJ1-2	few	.	CSVESGTFYGYTF	TGCAGCGTTGAAAGTGGTACCTTCTATGGCTACACCTTC
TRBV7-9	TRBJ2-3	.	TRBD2	CASSPPPGGPPTQYF	TGTGCCAGCAGCCCCCCCCCGGGAGGGCCTCCTACGCAGTATTTT
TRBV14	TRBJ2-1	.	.	CASSQDPLLLNEQFF	TGTGCCAGCAGCCAAGATCCCCTACTACTCAATGAGCAGTTCTTC
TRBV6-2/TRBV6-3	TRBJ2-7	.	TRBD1	CASSYTGVSYEQYF	TGTGCCAGCAGTTATACAGGGGTCTCCTACGAGCAGTACTTC
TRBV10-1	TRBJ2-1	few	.	CASRPKLTGPYHF	TGCGCCAGCAGGCCGAAATTAACCGGGCCCTACCACTTC
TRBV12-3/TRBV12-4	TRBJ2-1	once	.	CASRPRDPYNEQFF	TGTGCCAGCAGGCCTCGGGACCCCTACAATGAGCAGTTCTTC
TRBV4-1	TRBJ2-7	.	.	CASSQASVSYEQYF	TGCGCCAGCAGCCAAGCTTCCGTATCCTACGAGCAGTACTTC
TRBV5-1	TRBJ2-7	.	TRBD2	CASSRPPSGRLYYEQYF	TGCGCCAGCAGCCGCCCCCCTAGCGGGAGGCTGTACTACGAGCAGTACTTC
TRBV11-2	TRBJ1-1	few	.	CASSLLRGAEAFF	TGTGCCAGCAGCCTTCTTCGAGGGGCGGAGGCTTTCTTT
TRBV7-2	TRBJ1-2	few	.	CASSPYTAEATF	TGTGCCAGCAGCCCATACACCGCAGAAGCAACCTTC
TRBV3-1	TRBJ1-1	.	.	CASSHSTEAFF	TGTGCCAGCAGCCACAGCACTGAAGCTTTCTTT
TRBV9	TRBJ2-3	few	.	CASSQGSASTDTQYF	TGTGCCAGCAGCCAGGGGTCCGCTAGCACAGATACGCAGTATTTT
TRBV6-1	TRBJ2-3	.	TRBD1	CASLKGAILDTQYF	TGTGCCAGCCTAAAGGGGGCAATATTGGATACGCAGTATTTT
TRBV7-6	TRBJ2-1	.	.	CASSPGTDLYNEQFF	TGTGCCAGCAGCCCCGGGACGGATCTTTACAATGAGCAGTTCTTC